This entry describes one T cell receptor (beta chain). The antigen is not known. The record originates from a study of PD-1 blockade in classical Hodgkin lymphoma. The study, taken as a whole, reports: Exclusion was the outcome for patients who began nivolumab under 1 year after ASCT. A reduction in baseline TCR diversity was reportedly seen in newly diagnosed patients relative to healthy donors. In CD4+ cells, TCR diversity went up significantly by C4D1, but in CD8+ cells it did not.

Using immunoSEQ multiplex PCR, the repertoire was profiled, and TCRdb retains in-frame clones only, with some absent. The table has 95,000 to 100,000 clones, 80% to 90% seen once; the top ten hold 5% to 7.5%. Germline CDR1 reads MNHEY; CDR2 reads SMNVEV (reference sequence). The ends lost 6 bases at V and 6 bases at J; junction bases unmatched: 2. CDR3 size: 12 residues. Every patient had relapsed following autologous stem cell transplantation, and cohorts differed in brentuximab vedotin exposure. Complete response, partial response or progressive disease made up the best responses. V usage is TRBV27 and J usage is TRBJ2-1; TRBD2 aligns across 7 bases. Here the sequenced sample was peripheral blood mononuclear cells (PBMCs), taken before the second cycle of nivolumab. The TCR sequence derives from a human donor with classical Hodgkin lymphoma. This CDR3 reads CASSWGGNEQFF. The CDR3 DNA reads TGTGCCAGCAGCTGGGGGGGCAATGAGCAGTTCTTC.